Given below is one T cell receptor (beta chain) in context. Its antigen remains unidentified. The CDR3 sequence is 14 residues long. V lost 2 bases to trimming and J lost 4 bases, with 11 bases between them. Per the germline V gene, CDR1 is SGDLS and CDR2 is YYNGEE. Nashville, Tennessee was home to all donors, who were Caucasian adults. The record originates from a study of shared clonotypes between healthy human individuals. Overall study results and limits: Roughly 5% of naive CD4 clonotypes were common to a handful of donors.

Deep level was the assay's run setting. Measured with immunoSEQ multiplex PCR; TCRdb has only the in-frame clones, and not every one. Here the sample spans around 1.6 million clones, 95% to 99% being singletons. Material: naive CD4+ T cells sorted from blood. Subset given: CD45RA+ positively selected. The chain uses TRBV9 and TRBJ2-3, with a tentative D call TRBD1 (6 bases). The sequence derives from a man between 25 and 39 years old in good health. CDR3 loop: CASSVDRFSDTQYF. The DNA for the CDR3 is TGTGCCAGCAGCGTTGACAGGTTTTCAGATACGCAGTATTTT.